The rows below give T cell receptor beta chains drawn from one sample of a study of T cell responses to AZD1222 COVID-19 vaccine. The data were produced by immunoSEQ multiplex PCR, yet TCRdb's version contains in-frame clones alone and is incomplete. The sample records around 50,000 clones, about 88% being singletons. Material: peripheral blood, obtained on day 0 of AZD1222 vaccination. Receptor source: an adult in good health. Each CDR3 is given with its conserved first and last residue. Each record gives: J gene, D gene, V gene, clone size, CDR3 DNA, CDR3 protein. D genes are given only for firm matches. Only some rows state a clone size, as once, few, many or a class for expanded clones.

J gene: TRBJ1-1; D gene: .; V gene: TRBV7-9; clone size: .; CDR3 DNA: TGTGCCAGCGGATCGGGTATAGCTGAAGCTTTCTTT; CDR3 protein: CASGSGIAEAFF
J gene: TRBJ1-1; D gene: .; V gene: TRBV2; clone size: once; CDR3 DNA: TGTGCCAGCAAATGGACACAGAACACTGAAGCTTTCTTT; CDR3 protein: CASKWTQNTEAFF
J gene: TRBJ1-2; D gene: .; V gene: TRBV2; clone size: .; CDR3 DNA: TGTGCCAGCAGCCGAACAGGGCTTGGGGGTGGCTACACCTTC; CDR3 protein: CASSRTGLGGGYTF
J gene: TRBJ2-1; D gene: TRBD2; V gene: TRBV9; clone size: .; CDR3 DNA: TGTGCCAGCAGCGTAGAAATTGATGCGGGGGGGATCTACAATGAGCAGTTCTTC; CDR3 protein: CASSVEIDAGGIYNEQFF
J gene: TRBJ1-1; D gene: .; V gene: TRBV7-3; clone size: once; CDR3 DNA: TGTGCCAGCAGCTTCATCGGGGATACTGAAGCTTTCTTT; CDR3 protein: CASSFIGDTEAFF
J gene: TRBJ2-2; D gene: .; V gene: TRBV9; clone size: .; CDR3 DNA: TGTGCCAGCAGCGTAGCTTCAGGGGAGTACGGGGAGCTGTTTTTT; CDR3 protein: CASSVASGEYGELFF
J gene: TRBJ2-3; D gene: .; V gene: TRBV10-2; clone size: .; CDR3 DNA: TGCGCCAGCACCCTTACAGATACGCAGTATTTT; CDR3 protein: CASTLTDTQYF
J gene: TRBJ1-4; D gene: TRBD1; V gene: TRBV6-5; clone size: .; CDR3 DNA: TGTGCCAGCGGACAGGGTCAAGGGGTAAAACTGTTTTTT; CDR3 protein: CASGQGQGVKLFF
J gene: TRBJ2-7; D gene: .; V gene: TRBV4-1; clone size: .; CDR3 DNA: TGCGCCAGCAGCCAAGCGGGGGCTTCGGAGCGCGAGCAGTACTTC; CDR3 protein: CASSQAGASEREQYF
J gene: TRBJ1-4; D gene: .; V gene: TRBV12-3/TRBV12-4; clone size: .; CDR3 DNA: TGTGCCAGCGGGCCTTCGTCTGAAAAACTGTTTTTT; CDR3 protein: CASGPSSEKLFF
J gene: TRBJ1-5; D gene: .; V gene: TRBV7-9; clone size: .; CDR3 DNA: TGTGCCAGCAGCTTAGCGGGCAGATACAATCAGCCCCAGCATTTT; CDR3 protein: CASSLAGRYNQPQHF
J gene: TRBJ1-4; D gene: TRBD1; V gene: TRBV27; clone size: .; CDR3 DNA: TGTGCCAGCAGTCCAGGGGGGGGATTCGGTGAAAAACTGTTTTTT; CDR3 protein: CASSPGGGFGEKLFF
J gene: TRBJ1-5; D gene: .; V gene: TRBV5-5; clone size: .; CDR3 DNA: TGTGCCAGCAGCTTCCATATTAGCAATCAGCCCCAGCATTTT; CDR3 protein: CASSFHISNQPQHF
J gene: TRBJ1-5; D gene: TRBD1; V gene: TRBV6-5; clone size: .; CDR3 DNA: TGTGCCAGTATATTGACAGGGGGCAATCAGCCCCAGCATTTT; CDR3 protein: CASILTGGNQPQHF
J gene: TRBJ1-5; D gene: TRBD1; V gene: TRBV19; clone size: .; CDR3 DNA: TGTGCCAGTAGTAGCGGGACAGCATATAGCAATCAGCCCCAGCATTTT; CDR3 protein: CASSSGTAYSNQPQHF
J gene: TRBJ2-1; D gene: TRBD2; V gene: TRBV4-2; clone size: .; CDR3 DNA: TGTGCCAGCAGGGGGACTAGCGGGGTTAATGAGCAGTTCTTC; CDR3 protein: CASRGTSGVNEQFF
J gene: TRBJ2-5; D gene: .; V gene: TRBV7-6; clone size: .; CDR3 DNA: TGTGCCAGCGGTGGCGAGACCCAGTACTTC; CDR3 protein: CASGGETQYF
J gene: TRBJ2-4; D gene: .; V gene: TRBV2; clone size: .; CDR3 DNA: TGTGCCAGCAGTGTGGCAGCCGAAAACATTCAGTACTTC; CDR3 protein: CASSVAAENIQYF
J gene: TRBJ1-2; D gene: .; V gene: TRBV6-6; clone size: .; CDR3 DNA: TGTGCCAGCAAGCAGGGGTTGGGTAACTATGGCTACACCTTC; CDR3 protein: CASKQGLGNYGYTF
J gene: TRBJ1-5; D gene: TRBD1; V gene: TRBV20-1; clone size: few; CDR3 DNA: TGCAGTGCTAGTATTTGGGACAGTAATCAGCCCCAGCATTTT; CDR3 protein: CSASIWDSNQPQHF
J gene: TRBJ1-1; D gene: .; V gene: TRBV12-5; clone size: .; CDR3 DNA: TGTGCTAGTGGCCTACAGGGTAGGGGAACTGAAGCTTTCTTT; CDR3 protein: CASGLQGRGTEAFF
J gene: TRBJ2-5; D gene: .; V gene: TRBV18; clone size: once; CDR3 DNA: TGTGCCAGCTCGTCCGGGAATCAAGAGACCCAGTACTTC; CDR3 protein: CASSSGNQETQYF
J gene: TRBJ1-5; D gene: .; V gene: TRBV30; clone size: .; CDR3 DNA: TGTGCCTGGGGACCCAGTTTCGGCAATCAGCCCCAGCATTTT; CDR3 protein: CAWGPSFGNQPQHF
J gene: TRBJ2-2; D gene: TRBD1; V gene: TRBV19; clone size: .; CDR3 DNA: TGTGCCAGTAGTGGGACAGGGGCCGGGGAGCTGTTTTTT; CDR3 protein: CASSGTGAGELFF
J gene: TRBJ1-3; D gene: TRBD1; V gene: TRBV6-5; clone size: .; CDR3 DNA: TGTGCCAGCAGTATACAGGGGGCTGGAAACACCATATATTTT; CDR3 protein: CASSIQGAGNTIYF
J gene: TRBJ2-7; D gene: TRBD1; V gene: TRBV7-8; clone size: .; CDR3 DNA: TGTGCCAGCAGCCCCGATAGGACAGGGCGGGAGCAGTACTTC; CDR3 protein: CASSPDRTGREQYF
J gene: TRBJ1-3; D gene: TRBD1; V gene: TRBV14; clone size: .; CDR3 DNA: TGTGCCAGCAGTCAACTGTTAACAGGGGGAGGAAACACCATATATTTT; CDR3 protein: CASSQLLTGGGNTIYF
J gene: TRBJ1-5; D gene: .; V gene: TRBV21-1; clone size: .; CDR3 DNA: TGTGCCAGCAGCCTTACGGGCAGGGAGGCTCAGCCCCAGCATTTT; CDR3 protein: CASSLTGREAQPQHF
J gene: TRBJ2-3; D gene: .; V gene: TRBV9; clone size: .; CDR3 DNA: TGTGCCAGCAGCGTAAATACCTACGAGGCAGATACGCAGTATTTT; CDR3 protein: CASSVNTYEADTQYF
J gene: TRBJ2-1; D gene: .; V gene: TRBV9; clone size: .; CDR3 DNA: TGTGCCAGCAGCGTTCATTTTAGCTACAATGAGCAGTTCTTC; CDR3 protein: CASSVHFSYNEQFF
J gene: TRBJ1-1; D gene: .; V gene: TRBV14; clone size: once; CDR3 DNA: TGTGCCAGCGGGCCCCGGCGGAGGGGGTCCTCTGAAGCTTTCTTT; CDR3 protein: CASGPRRRGSSEAFF